The 21 T cell receptor beta chains reported below all come from one sample, sequenced in a study of post-analysis software for immune sequencing data. Whole-study results and caveats: Several TRBV segments were more frequent in patients than controls; TRBV5-6, TRBV5-1 and TRBV20-1 belonged to this group.

TCR beta cDNA libraries had unique molecular identifiers. TCRdb processed the PCR reads anew with MiXCR; each CDR3 protein has one entry. The sample includes around 250,000 distinct CDR3 sequences, 36% of them seen just once. These TCRs' antigens remain unknown. The sample was blood. The receptors come from a girl aged 10-17 years with multiple sclerosis.

This clonotype has a count of ten or more. The chain carries TRBV3-1 and TRBJ2-1; D unresolved. The CDR3 sequence is 17 residues long. Trimming cost V 0 bases and J 4 bases, with 16 bases left between them. Germline V lookup: CDR1 LGHDT, CDR2 YNNKEL (reference sequence). Here the CDR3 DNA reads TGTGCCAGCAGCCAAGATAGGCAGTACCCCGCGTACAATGAGCAGTTCTTC. This encodes CASSQDRQYPAYNEQFF.

This clonotype showed up just a few times. V and J are TRBV7-2 and TRBJ2-7, with D possibly being TRBD1 (6 bases). The CDR3 extends over 18 amino acids. The V gene's germline CDR1 is SGHTA and CDR2 FQGNSA. Trimming removed 4 bases from V and 5 bases from J, with 27 bases in between. CDR3 bases: TGTGCCAGCAGCTCCCGGGACATCGGAATTTTGGGTTCCCACGAGCAGTACTTC. Its protein is CASSSRDIGILGSHEQYF.

This clonotype appeared many times. The chain has TRBV18 and TRBJ1-1, with D maybe TRBD1 (5 bases). The V end lost 3 bases, the J end lost 4 bases, and 12 bases lay between the germline ends. The germline V gene encodes CDR1 KGHSH and CDR2 LQKENI. CDR3 length equals 14 residues. CDR3 amino acids: CASSPSRGGTEAFF. The CDR3 bases are TGTGCCAGCTCACCTTCGCGGGGCGGCACTGAAGCTTTCTTT.

For this clonotype: A clone one base away is much larger, so this may be a read error. The J gene is TRBJ2-1, the V gene TRBV5-5; D unclear. CDR1 is SGHKS and CDR2 is YYEKEE in the germline V gene (reference sequence). The V end was cut by 0 bases, the J end by 10 bases, with 14 bases between. The CDR3 consists of 14 residues. The chain's CDR3 is CASSLEGSGYEQFF. The CDR3 DNA reads TGTGCCAGCAGCTTGGAGGGCAGTGGCTACGAGCAGTTCTTC.

This clonotype was recorded at least ten times. The chain recombines TRBV20-1 with TRBJ1-1; a possible D gene is TRBD1 (5 bases). The germline V gene has CDR1 DFQATT and CDR2 SNEGSKA (reference sequence). The CDR3 runs 15 residues. V lost 3 bases, J lost 0 bases, and 14 bases lay in between. The CDR3 loop reads CSASRQRPLNTEAFF. Here the CDR3 DNA reads TGCAGTGCTAGTAGACAGAGACCTTTGAACACTGAAGCTTTCTTT.

This clonotype was counted many times. This chain connects TRBV28 to TRBJ2-1; D perhaps matches TRBD2 (6 bases). The V and J ends lost 5 bases and 6 bases respectively, with 14 bases between them. Germline lookup yields CDR1 MDHEN and CDR2 SYDVKM. This CDR3 has 14 amino acids. Written as DNA, the CDR3 is TGTGCCAGCAGTCCGGCGGGGTGGGGCAATGAGCAGTTCTTC. Its protein is CASSPAGWGNEQFF.

There are many counts of this clonotype. The chain recombines TRBV20-1 with TRBJ1-2; D is undetermined. CDR1 and CDR2 from the germline V gene are DFQATT and SNEGSKA (reference sequence). V shed 1 base and J shed 9 bases, with 9 bases lying between them. The length of the CDR3 is 11 residues. The CDR3 reads CSARGSTSYTF. The CDR3 nucleotides read TGCAGTGCTAGAGGCTCGACTAGCTACACCTTC.

This clonotype was counted ten times or more. The rearrangement uses TRBV3-1 and TRBJ1-5; 8 bases align to TRBD1. CDR1 and CDR2 (germline): LGHDT, YNNKEL (reference sequence). The junction had 8 bases not matched to a gene; V was cut back by 4 bases and J by 6 bases. The CDR3 covers 15 residues. This CDR3 reads CASSLGRGRIQPQHF. The DNA of the CDR3 is TGTGCCAGCAGCCTAGGCAGGGGGCGTATTCAGCCCCAGCATTTT. Drawing the rest from reference TRBV3-1 and TRBJ1-5, the complete variable domain is DTAVSQTPKYLVTQMGNDKSIKCEQNLGHDTMYWYKQDSKKFLKIMFSYNNKELIINETVPNRFSPKSPDKAHLNLHINSLELGDSAVYFCASSLGRGRIQPQHFGDGTRLSIL.

This clonotype has at least ten counts. For the CDR3, the DNA is TGTGCCAGCAGCTCAAGACAGGGTTGGACAGATACGCAGTATTTT. Its translation: CASSSRQGWTDTQYF. The chain carries TRBV11-2 and TRBJ2-3, with 7 bases lining up with TRBD1. The CDR3 length is 15 residues. The V and J ends lost 4 bases and 3 bases, in that order; junction bases with no gene match: 7. Germline CDR1 and CDR2: SGHAT and FQNNGV.

J is TRBJ1-2 and V is TRBV7-3, with a weak D call TRBD1 (5 bases). The CDR3 extends over 16 amino acids. The germline CDR1 and CDR2 sequences are SGHTA and FQGTGA. The V end was cut by 5 bases, the J end by 0 bases, with 16 bases between. The CDR3 sequence is CASSPGLGPANYGYTF. CDR3 sequence (DNA): TGTGCCAGCAGCCCGGGGCTGGGACCAGCTAACTATGGCTACACCTTC.

This clonotype was detected many times. The rearrangement links TRBV29-1 to TRBJ2-5; the D gene could be TRBD1 or TRBD2 (5 bases each). Between the trimmed V and J ends, which lost 5 bases and 4 bases, there was a span of 14 bases. The CDR3 length is 13 residues. Germline V gene lookup returns CDR1 SQVTM and CDR2 ANQGSEA. CDR3 loop: CSVPGTARETQYF. The CDR3 bases are TGCAGCGTTCCCGGGACCGCGAGAGAGACCCAGTACTTC.

This chain links TRBV20-1 with TRBJ2-5, with D uncertain. V lost 1 base and J lost 2, with 8 bases in between. This CDR3 spans 13 amino acids. Germline V gives CDR1 DFQATT, CDR2 SNEGSKA (reference sequence). The CDR3 here is CSARGTEQETQYF. In nucleotides, the CDR3 is TGCAGTGCTAGAGGGACGGAACAAGAGACCCAGTACTTC.

A note on this clonotype: Possible read error: a much larger clone is one base away. The J gene is TRBJ2-3, the V gene TRBV28, with D uncertain. The CDR3 length is 13 residues. Trimming shortened V by 4 bases and J by 0 bases, and 5 bases separated the two germline ends. The germline V gene has CDR1 MDHEN and CDR2 SYDVKM. The CDR3 reads CASSSVSTDTQYF. The DNA for the CDR3 is TGTGCCAGCAGTTCCGTAAGCACAGATACGCAGTATTTT.

The chain combines TRBV7-2 with TRBJ1-5; TRBD1 matches at 7 bases. CDR3 length: 16 amino acids. Per germline, CDR1 SGHTA and CDR2 FQGNSA. J gave up 1 base and V 1 base, and 4 bases lay outside the gene matches. Here the CDR3 DNA reads TGTGCCAGCAGCTTAGGGGTGGACAGGAGCAATCAGCCCCAGCATTTT. It encodes CASSLGVDRSNQPQHF.

This clonotype showed up just a few times. The genes are TRBV2 and TRBJ2-7, with D possibly TRBD2 on 6 matching bases. V was clipped by 7 bases and J by 2 bases, with 21 bases between them. CDR1 is SNHLY, CDR2 FYNNEI, per germline. This CDR3 has 16 residues. This CDR3 is CASTTLGTPSPYEQYF. The CDR3 nucleotides read TGTGCCAGCACCACGCTCGGGACTCCTTCCCCCTACGAGCAGTACTTC.

V is TRBV10-2 and J is TRBJ2-1; no clear D. Between the trimmed V and J ends, which lost 4 bases and 9 bases, there was a span of 4 bases. Germline CDR1 reads WSHSY; CDR2 reads SAAADI. The CDR3 consists of 10 residues. CDR3 protein: CASSAGEQFF. The CDR3, as DNA: TGCGCCAGCAGTGCCGGTGAGCAGTTCTTC.

This clonotype was counted many times. The genes are TRBV10-3 and TRBJ2-1; D is ambiguous. Germline V gene lookup returns CDR1 ENHRY and CDR2 SYGVKD. V lost 3 bases to trimming and J lost 10 bases, with 10 bases between them. CDR3 length: 12 amino acids. CDR3 in amino acids: CAISDGHSEQFF. The DNA of the CDR3 is TGTGCCATCAGTGACGGCCACTCGGAGCAGTTCTTC.

This clonotype was counted ten times or more. The chain recombines TRBV28 with TRBJ2-5, with 7 bases identical to TRBD1. The J segment lost 4 bases and the V segment lost 7 bases, leaving 12 bases of the junction unmatched. Germline lookup yields CDR1 MDHEN and CDR2 SYDVKM. This CDR3 spans 15 amino acids. Written as DNA, the CDR3 is TGTGCCAGCACCCCAACAGGGGCGAGGGGAGAGACCCAGTACTTC. Amino acids: CASTPTGARGETQYF.

This clonotype showed up many times. This chain joins TRBV6-1 and TRBJ2-1; 11 bases map to TRBD2. Germline loops: CDR1 MNHNS, CDR2 SASEGT. CDR3 size: 17 residues. Trimming at V came to 7 bases and at J to 6 bases, leaving 14 bases not matched to a gene. The CDR3 sequence: CASTKNPLAGGGNEQFF. DNA for the CDR3: TGTGCCAGCACCAAGAACCCGCTAGCGGGAGGCGGCAATGAGCAGTTCTTC.

The chain joins TRBV5-1 to TRBJ1-1, with no clear D. The V gene lost 0 bases and the J gene lost 3 bases, with 12 bases spanning the gap. CDR1 and CDR2 (germline): SGHRS, YFSETQ. The CDR3 covers 15 residues. The CDR3 region is CASSLVRALDTEAFF. CDR3 DNA: TGCGCCAGCAGCTTGGTGCGGGCCCTCGACACTGAAGCTTTCTTT.

This rearrangement joins TRBV5-6 to TRBJ1-1, with 8 bases identical to TRBD1. CDR1 is SGHDT and CDR2 is YYEEEE in the germline V gene. The CDR3 length is 18 residues. J lost 4 bases, V lost 0 bases, and 14 bases had no gene match. The CDR3 protein is CASSLAGAGGQEGTEAFF. CDR3 DNA sequence: TGTGCCAGCAGCTTGGCCGGGGCAGGGGGCCAGGAGGGCACTGAAGCTTTCTTT.